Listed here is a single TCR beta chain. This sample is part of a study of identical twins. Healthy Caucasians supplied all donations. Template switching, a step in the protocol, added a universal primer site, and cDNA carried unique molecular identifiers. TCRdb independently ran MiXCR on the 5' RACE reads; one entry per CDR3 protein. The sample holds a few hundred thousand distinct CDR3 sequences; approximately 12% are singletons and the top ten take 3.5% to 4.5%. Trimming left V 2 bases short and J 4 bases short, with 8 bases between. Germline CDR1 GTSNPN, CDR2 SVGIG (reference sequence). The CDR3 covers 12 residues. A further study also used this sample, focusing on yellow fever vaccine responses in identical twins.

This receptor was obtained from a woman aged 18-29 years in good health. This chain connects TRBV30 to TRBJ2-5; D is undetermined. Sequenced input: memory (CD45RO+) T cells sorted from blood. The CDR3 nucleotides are TGTGCCTGGAGTAGGAAGGGAGAGACCCAGTACTTC. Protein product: CAWSRKGETQYF.